This entry lists 8 T cell receptor beta chains sequenced from one sample in a study of OX40 agonist ivuxolimab in advanced cancers. Some clones are missing from TCRdb's copy, which holds only in-frame ones; the method was immunoSEQ multiplex PCR. The sample shows thousands of clones, roughly 68% of them seen only once. The sample was CD4+ or CD8+ T cells sorted from blood, taken in a trial of the OX40 agonist ivuxolimab. The receptor set was obtained from an adult with an advanced solid tumor such as melanoma, head and neck, liver or kidney cancer.

V usage is TRBV7-3 and J usage is TRBJ2-7; D is undetermined. V gave up 3 bases and J gave up 1 base, with 4 bases separating them. The CDR3 loop spans 12 amino acids. The V gene's germline CDR1 is SGHTA and CDR2 FQGTGA. For the CDR3, the DNA is TGTGCCAGCAGCTTTGGGTCCTACGAGCAGTACTTC. This gives the protein CASSFGSYEQYF.

This chain joins TRBV27 and TRBJ1-2; 7 nucleotides agree with TRBD1. The CDR3 sequence is 14 residues long. From germline, CDR1 is MNHEY and CDR2 SMNVEV (reference sequence). J was trimmed by 4 bases and V by 0 bases; bases with no gene match: 2. Here the CDR3 reads CASSLSGTAYGYTF. The CDR3 nucleotides are TGTGCCAGCAGTTTATCCGGGACAGCCTATGGCTACACCTTC.

The sample holds one count of this clone. The chain employs TRBV7-9 and TRBJ2-2; 7 bases line up with TRBD1. Trimming took 8 bases from V and 3 from J; bases not matched to a gene: 6. Germline CDR1 reads SEHNR; CDR2 reads FQNEAQ (reference sequence). This CDR3 region has 14 residues. For the CDR3, the DNA is TGTGCCAGCCGGACGGGACAGTACACCGGGGAGCTGTTTTTT. Encoded protein: CASRTGQYTGELFF.

The chain is built from TRBV13 and TRBJ2-1; possible D gene TRBD2, 6 bases. The CDR3 sequence is 12 residues long. V lost 5 bases, J lost 7 bases, and 9 bases lay in between. The germline V gene encodes CDR1 PRHDT and CDR2 FYEKMQ (reference sequence). The CDR3 coding sequence is TGTGCCAGCAGCGGGAGGACGAATGAGCAGTTCTTC. Translating it yields CASSGRTNEQFF.

The CDR3 nucleotides are TGTGCCAGCAGCTTACCCGCAGGAGCATCGTACAATGAGCAGTTCTTC. Protein sequence: CASSLPAGASYNEQFF. The V and J genes are TRBV7-9 and TRBJ2-1; D unclear. Germline loops: CDR1 SEHNR, CDR2 FQNEAQ (reference sequence). CDR3 length: 16 amino acids. The V and J ends lost 2 bases and 4 bases respectively, with 15 bases between them.

Only a few counts were recorded for this clone. The chain couples TRBV7-9 to TRBJ1-5; D possibly corresponds to TRBD1 (5 bases). CDR1 SEHNR and CDR2 FQNEAQ come from the germline V gene (reference sequence). The CDR3 spans 12 residues. V was trimmed by 5 bases and J by 6 bases, leaving 8 bases between them. The DNA of the CDR3 is TGTGCCAGCAGCGATGGGGGTCAGCCCCAGCATTTT. Amino acids: CASSDGGQPQHF. Looking up the rest from reference TRBV7-9 and TRBJ1-5 gives the full variable domain: DTGVSQNPRHKITKRGQNVTFRCDPISEHNRLYWYRQTLGQGPEFLTYFQNEAQLEKSRLLSDRFSAERPKGSFSTLEIQRTEQGDSAMYLCASSDGGQPQHFGDGTRLSIL.

The CDR3 region has the DNA TGTGCCAGCAGCTTAGACAGGGGGGACACTGAAGCTTTCTTT. Translation gives CASSLDRGDTEAFF. V and J are TRBV7-9 and TRBJ1-1; 8 bases map to TRBD1. Trimming removed 1 base from V and 3 bases from J; junction bases left unmatched: 1. CDR1 SEHNR and CDR2 FQNEAQ come from the germline V gene (reference sequence). The CDR3 runs to 14 residues.

This chain uses TRBV19 with TRBJ1-5; D unresolved. Trimming took 6 bases from V and 0 from J, leaving 12 bases between them. Germline assignment: CDR1 LNHDA and CDR2 SQIVND (reference sequence). The CDR3 sequence is 15 residues long. CDR3 coding DNA: TGTGCCAGTAGCCCCCTCAGTTATAGCAATCAGCCCCAGCATTTT. It encodes CASSPLSYSNQPQHF.